This T cell receptor (beta chain) was sequenced in a study of identical twins. Study results and caveats: In drawing conclusions, the study used cross-sectional statistical analysis and did not follow the same donors. Alpha sequences that were out-of-frame and twin-shared showed an excess of low generation probability. Zero-insertion analyses could be partly confounded by invariant MAIT and iNKT cells.

There are 16 residues in the CDR3. The V end lost 4 bases, the J end lost 5 bases, and 20 bases lay between the germline ends. The V gene's germline CDR1 is SGHAT and CDR2 FQNNGV. This clonotype was recorded at least ten times. Its antigen is not identified. A universal primer site came from template switching; cDNA carried unique molecular identifiers. TCRdb reanalysed the 5' RACE reads using MiXCR and keeps one entry per CDR3 protein. The sample has around 670,000 distinct CDR3 sequences, around 5.7% seen once. The receptor was derived from a man younger than 35 in good health. Sequencing used naive T cells sorted from blood. The chain is built from TRBV11-2 and TRBJ2-5; TRBD1 might be the D (5 bases). The chain's CDR3 is CASSSKGRVSIETQYF. The CDR3 nucleotides read TGTGCCAGCAGCTCGAAGGGCAGGGTTTCGATCGAGACCCAGTACTTC.